This record concerns one T cell receptor (beta chain) sequence. In the study's own analysis: Cell counts per sample came from amplifying reference gene primers. Clones were read by immunoSEQ multiplex PCR, and TCRdb kept only the in-frame ones, dropping some. That table furnishes V, J and clone size, whereas the DNA furnished D and trimming. Of approximately 220,000 clones in the sample, 75% to 85% were seen once. This sample is drawn from a study of blood T cell repertoires in COVID-19. Study information: COVID-19 samples collected from the United States, Italy and Spain covered acute and convalescent phases. Sources were T cells, B-cell-depleted T cells, or PBMCs; the material itself was cDNA or gDNA.

There are 15 residues in the CDR3. V lost 0 bases to trimming and J lost 4 bases, with 12 bases between them. Looked up from germline, CDR1 is MGHRA and CDR2 is YSYEKL. The clonotype originates from a woman aged 70 to 79 with acute or convalescent COVID-19. The rearrangement joins TRBV4-1 to TRBJ1-2; D is possibly TRBD1 (6 bases). Sequencing input: peripheral blood. In DNA form, the CDR3 reads TGCGCCAGCAGCCAAGATCTTGCACAGGGCTATGGCTACACCTTC. The encoded protein is CASSQDLAQGYGYTF.